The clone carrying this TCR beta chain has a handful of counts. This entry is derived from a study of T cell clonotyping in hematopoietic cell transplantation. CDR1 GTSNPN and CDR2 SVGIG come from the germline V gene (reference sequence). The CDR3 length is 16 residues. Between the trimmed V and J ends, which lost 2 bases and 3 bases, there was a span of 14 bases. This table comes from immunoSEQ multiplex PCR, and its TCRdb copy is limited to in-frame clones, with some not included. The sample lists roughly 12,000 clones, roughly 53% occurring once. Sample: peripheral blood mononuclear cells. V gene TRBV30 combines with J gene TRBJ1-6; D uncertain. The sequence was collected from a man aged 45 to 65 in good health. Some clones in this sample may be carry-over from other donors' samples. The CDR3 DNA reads TGTGCCTGGAGTAGTCCCTTTAGCAACTATAATTCACCCCTCCACTTT. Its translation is CAWSSPFSNYNSPLHF.